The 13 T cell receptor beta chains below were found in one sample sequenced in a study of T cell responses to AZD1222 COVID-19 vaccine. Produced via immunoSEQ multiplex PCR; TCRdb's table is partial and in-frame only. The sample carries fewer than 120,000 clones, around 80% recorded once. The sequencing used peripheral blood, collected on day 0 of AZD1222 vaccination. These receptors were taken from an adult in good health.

CDR3 loop: CASRPGQGSLLRGNTIYF. The CDR3 DNA is TGTGCCAGCAGACCGGGACAGGGGTCCCTCCTACGAGGAAACACCATATATTTT. The rearrangement joins TRBV28 to TRBJ1-3; 10 bases align to TRBD1. The CDR3 runs 18 residues. Germline lookup yields CDR1 MDHEN and CDR2 SYDVKM. J gave up 4 bases and V 6 bases, and 15 bases lay outside the gene matches.

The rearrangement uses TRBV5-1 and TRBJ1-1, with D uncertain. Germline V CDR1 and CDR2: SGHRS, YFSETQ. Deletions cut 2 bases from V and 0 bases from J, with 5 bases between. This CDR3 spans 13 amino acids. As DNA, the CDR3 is TGCGCCAGCAGCTTTGAGTTGAACACTGAAGCTTTCTTT. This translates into CASSFELNTEAFF.

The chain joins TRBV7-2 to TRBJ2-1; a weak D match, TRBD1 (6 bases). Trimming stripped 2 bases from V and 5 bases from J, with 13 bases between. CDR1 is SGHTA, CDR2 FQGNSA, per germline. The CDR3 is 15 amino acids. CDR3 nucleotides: TGTGCCAGCAGCTTATCGGGACAAGTTAACAATGAGCAGTTCTTC. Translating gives CASSLSGQVNNEQFF.

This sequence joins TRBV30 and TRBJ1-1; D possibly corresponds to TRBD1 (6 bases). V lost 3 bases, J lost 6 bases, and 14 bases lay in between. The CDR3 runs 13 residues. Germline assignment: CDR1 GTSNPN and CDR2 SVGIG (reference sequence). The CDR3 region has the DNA TGTGCCTGGAGAAATTGGGGGGGGCCTGAAGCTTTCTTT. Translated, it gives CAWRNWGGPEAFF.

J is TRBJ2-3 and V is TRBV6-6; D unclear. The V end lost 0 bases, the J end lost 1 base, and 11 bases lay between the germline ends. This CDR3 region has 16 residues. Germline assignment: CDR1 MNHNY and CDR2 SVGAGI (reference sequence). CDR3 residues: CASSYSSAHRTDTQYF. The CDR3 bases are TGTGCCAGCAGTTACTCGAGTGCCCATCGCACAGATACGCAGTATTTT.

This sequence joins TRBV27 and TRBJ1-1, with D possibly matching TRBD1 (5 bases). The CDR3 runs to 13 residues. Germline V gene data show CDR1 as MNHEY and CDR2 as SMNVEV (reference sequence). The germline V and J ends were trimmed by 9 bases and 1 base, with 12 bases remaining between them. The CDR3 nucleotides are TGTGCCAGTGCCCGGACACAGAACACTGAAGCTTTCTTT. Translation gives CASARTQNTEAFF.

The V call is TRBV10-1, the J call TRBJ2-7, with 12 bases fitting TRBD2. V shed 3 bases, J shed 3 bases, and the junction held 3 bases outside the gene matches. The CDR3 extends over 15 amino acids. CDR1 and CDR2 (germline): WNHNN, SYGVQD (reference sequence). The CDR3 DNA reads TGCGCCAGCAGTGACGGACTAGCGGGATTCTACGAGCAGTACTTC. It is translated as CASSDGLAGFYEQYF.

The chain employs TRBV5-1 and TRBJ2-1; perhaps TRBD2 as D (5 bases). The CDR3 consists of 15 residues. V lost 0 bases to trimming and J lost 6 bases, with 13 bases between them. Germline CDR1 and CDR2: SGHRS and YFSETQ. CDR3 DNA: TGCGCCAGCAGCTTGGTGTTAGGGAGCGCCAATGAGCAGTTCTTC. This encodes CASSLVLGSANEQFF.

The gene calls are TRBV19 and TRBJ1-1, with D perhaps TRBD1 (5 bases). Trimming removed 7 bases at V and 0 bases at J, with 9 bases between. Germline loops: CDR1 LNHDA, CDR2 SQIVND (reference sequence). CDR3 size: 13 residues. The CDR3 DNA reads TGTGCCAGTACGCGGGGGGTGAACACTGAAGCTTTCTTT. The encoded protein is CASTRGVNTEAFF.

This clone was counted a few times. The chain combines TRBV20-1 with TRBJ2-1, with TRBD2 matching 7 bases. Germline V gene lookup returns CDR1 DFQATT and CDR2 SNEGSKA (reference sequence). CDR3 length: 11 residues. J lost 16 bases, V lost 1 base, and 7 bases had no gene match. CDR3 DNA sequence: TGCAGTGCTAGAGGGGGTCGGGGGGAATTCTTC. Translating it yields CSARGGRGEFF.

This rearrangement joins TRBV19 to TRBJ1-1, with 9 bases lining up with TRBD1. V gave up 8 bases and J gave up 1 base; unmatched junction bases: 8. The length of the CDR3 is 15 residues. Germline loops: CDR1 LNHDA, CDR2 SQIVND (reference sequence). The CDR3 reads CASSNRGQGNTEAFF. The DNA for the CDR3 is TGTGCCAGTTCAAACAGGGGGCAAGGGAACACTGAAGCTTTCTTT.

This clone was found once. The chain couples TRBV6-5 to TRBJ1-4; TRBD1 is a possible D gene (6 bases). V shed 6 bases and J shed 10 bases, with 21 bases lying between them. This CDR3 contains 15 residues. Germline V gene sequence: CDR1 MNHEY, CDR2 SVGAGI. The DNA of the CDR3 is TGTGCCAGCAGGGCTACCGGGTCCGTAGGGGGAAAACTGTTTTTT. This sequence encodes CASRATGSVGGKLFF.

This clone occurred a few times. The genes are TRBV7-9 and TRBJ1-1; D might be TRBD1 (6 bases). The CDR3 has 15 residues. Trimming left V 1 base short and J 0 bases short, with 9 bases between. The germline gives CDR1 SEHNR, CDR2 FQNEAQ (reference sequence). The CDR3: CASSLGTAMNTEAFF. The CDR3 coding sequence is TGTGCCAGCAGCTTAGGGACAGCGATGAACACTGAAGCTTTCTTT.